This T cell receptor beta chain originates from a study of blood T cell repertoires in COVID-19. The CDR3 contains 14 residues. Germline V gene lookup returns CDR1 MDHEN and CDR2 SYDVKM. Trimming took 6 bases from V and 0 from J, leaving 11 bases between them. Participant age was roughly 18 to 90 years, and participants resided in fewer than 25 US areas. Participants' own reports of clinical history determined their cohort assignment. Measured with immunoSEQ multiplex PCR; TCRdb has only the in-frame clones, and not every one. The profile shows 250,000 or so clones, 75% to 90% of them singletons. This chain joins TRBV28 and TRBJ1-1; tentative D call: TRBD1 (5 bases). The TCR sequence derives from a man aged 35-49 years who had recovered from COVID-19. The sample taken for sequencing was PBMCs or T cells enriched from blood (not recorded which). The CDR3 reads CASRPRGVNTEAFF. The CDR3 DNA sequence: TGTGCCAGCAGGCCACGGGGGGTGAACACTGAAGCTTTCTTT. Looking up the rest from reference TRBV28 and TRBJ1-1 gives the full variable domain: DVKVTQSSRYLVKRTGEKVFLECVQDMDHENMFWYRQDPGLGLRLIYFSYDVKMKEKGDIPEGYSVSREKKERFSLILESASTNQTSMYLCASRPRGVNTEAFFGQGTRLTVV.